This TCR beta chain was documented in a study of blood T cell repertoires in COVID-19. The CDR3 covers 19 residues. The J segment lost 1 base and the V segment lost 5 bases, leaving 10 bases of the junction unmatched. Germline assignment: CDR1 SGHTA and CDR2 FQGNSA. Followed longitudinally, the Seattle patients had been enrolled during active infection. In the source study's methods: Researchers report that nucleated cell counts were estimated from reference gene primer amplification. Method: immunoSEQ multiplex PCR; TCRdb's copy keeps in-frame clones and lacks some. V and J calls and clone size are those listed in that table; D and trimming were worked out from the DNA. The sample lists about 150,000 clones, almost 85% occurring once.

The V call is TRBV7-2, the J call TRBJ2-3; the match to TRBD2 covers 15 bases. This TCR came from a woman at least 80 years old with COVID-19, enrolled during active disease. The specimen sequenced was peripheral blood. The CDR3 reads CASSPRTSGRGIGTDTQYF. The CDR3 DNA reads as TGTGCCAGCAGCCCGCGGACTAGCGGGAGGGGGATCGGCACAGATACGCAGTATTTT. Full variable domain (missing parts from reference TRBV7-2 and TRBJ2-3): GAGVSQSPSNKVTEKGKDVELRCDPISGHTALYWYRQSLGQGLEFLIYFQGNSAPDKSGLPSDRFSAERTGGSVSTLTIQRTQQEDSAVYLCASSPRTSGRGIGTDTQYFGPGTRLTVL.